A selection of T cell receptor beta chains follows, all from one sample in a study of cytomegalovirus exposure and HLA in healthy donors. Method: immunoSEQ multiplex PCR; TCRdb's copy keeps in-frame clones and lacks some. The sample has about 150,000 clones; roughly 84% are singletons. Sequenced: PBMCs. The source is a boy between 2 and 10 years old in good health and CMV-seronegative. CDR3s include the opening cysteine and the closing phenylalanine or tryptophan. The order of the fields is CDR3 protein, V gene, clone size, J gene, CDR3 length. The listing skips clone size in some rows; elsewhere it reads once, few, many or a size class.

CASSPNRGSQPQHF,TRBV28,NA,TRBJ1-5,14
CASSHGPYYGYTF,TRBV27,NA,TRBJ1-2,13
CASSGQTVIYGYTF,TRBV7-2,NA,TRBJ1-2,14
CASSQTGTGNTEAFF,TRBV4-1,NA,TRBJ1-1,15
CSVQTDNTEAFF,TRBV29-1,NA,TRBJ1-1,12
CASSGGLTNEKLFF,TRBV10-2,NA,TRBJ1-4,14
CASSVEGGDYEQYF,TRBV9,NA,TRBJ2-7,14
CASSRDIPNEQFF,TRBV7-9,NA,TRBJ2-1,13
CASSHPGLADVNEQFF,TRBV2,NA,TRBJ2-1,16
CASSLAVAEFTDTQYF,TRBV5-1,NA,TRBJ2-3,16
CATSRDRGRLTEAFF,TRBV15,NA,TRBJ1-1,15
CASSESIGRAYEQYF,TRBV10-2,NA,TRBJ2-7,15
CASSSLGPTSVYGYTF,TRBV7-9,NA,TRBJ1-2,16
CASKLGGGAGELFF,TRBV6-1,NA,TRBJ2-2,14
CASSLGGVTEAFF,TRBV5-1,NA,TRBJ1-1,13
CASVGGRGGYTF,TRBV7-8,NA,TRBJ1-2,12
CASSDSSGSYNEQFF,TRBV6-4,NA,TRBJ2-1,15
CSVRGINGYTF,TRBV29-1,NA,TRBJ1-2,11
CASIGDVVYNEQFF,TRBV25-1,NA,TRBJ2-1,14
CASSAGQGYYEQYF,TRBV2,NA,NA,14
CASSQKAGGPTGELFF,TRBV7-9,NA,TRBJ2-2,16
CASSLSTGGLYNEQFF,TRBV27,NA,TRBJ2-1,16
CASSLHGLAYEQYF,TRBV11-2,NA,TRBJ2-7,14
CASSLVALHEQYF,TRBV5-6,NA,TRBJ2-7,13
CASSLSWRGGHEQFF,TRBV27,NA,TRBJ2-1,15
CASSRDIYYGYTF,TRBV5-1,once,TRBJ1-2,13
CASSLVARGRRNYGYTF,TRBV5-1,NA,TRBJ1-2,17
CASSESGRSTDTQYF,TRBV6-1,few,TRBJ2-3,15
CASKVATGGSHEQYF,TRBV27,NA,TRBJ2-7,15
CATRTSGKSLETQYF,TRBV15,NA,TRBJ2-5,15
CASSPRGSGGSYEQYF,TRBV27,NA,TRBJ2-7,16
CASRGQGEETQYF,TRBV25-1,once,TRBJ2-5,13
CASSSRLAGALSTDTQYF,TRBV7-8,once,TRBJ2-3,18
CATSRLAGGPVYEQYF,TRBV15,NA,NA,16
CAISESNTLDRGDEQYF,TRBV10-3,NA,TRBJ2-7,17
CASSLSAEGGTEAFF,TRBV27,NA,TRBJ1-1,15
CASSLLAVYEQYF,TRBV13,once,TRBJ2-7,13
CAWGPGTGEWETQYF,TRBV30,few,TRBJ2-5,15
CASSVVTSGLPNNEQFF,TRBV9,NA,TRBJ2-1,17
CASSTSTATYEQYF,TRBV19,NA,TRBJ2-7,14
CASNLGLRDWNEQYF,TRBV5-1,NA,TRBJ2-7,15
CASSQDSGGRYEQYF,TRBV4-2,NA,TRBJ2-7,15
CASSANRGTEAFF,TRBV6-1,NA,TRBJ1-1,13
CASSLRGGQVGFAYEQYF,TRBV11-2,NA,TRBJ2-7,18
CASSMDTNTEAFF,TRBV19,NA,TRBJ1-1,13
CASSPVGEETQYF,TRBV18,NA,TRBJ2-5,13
CASSSLQLRLAGGKDEQFF,TRBV18,NA,TRBJ2-1,19
CASSTRQKPLTGELFF,TRBV21-1,NA,TRBJ2-2,16
CASTKTRGPGEKLFF,TRBV19,NA,TRBJ1-4,15
CASSLAGLAGGGELFF,TRBV11-2,NA,TRBJ2-2,16
CASSLRDSSYNEQFF,TRBV7-9,NA,TRBJ2-1,15
CAISRKPNEAFF,TRBV10-3,NA,TRBJ1-1,12